These 22 T cell receptor beta chains came from one sample sequenced in a study of T cell changes during pregnancy in multiple sclerosis. TCRdb's table, derived via immunoSEQ multiplex PCR, lists solely in-frame clones and lacks some. The table includes some 25,000 clones, 85% to 90% detected once. The material was CD4+ T cells from peripheral blood mononuclear cells, obtained in the second trimester of pregnancy. The receptors were sampled from a female donor in good health, enrolled as a control in a pregnancy study.

The chain has TRBV4-3 and TRBJ1-6; D remains ambiguous. V lost 0 bases and J lost 1, with 7 bases in between. The CDR3 is made up of 16 amino acids. Germline values: CDR1 LGHNA, CDR2 YSLEER. The CDR3 nucleotides read TGCGCCAGCAGCCAAGATCCGGGATCCTATAATTCACCCCTCCACTTT. This translates into CASSQDPGSYNSPLHF.

The chain has TRBV5-1 and TRBJ2-7; D perhaps matches TRBD2 (6 bases). The germline gives CDR1 SGHRS, CDR2 YFSETQ. Trimming cost V 2 bases and J 1 base, with 13 bases left between them. CDR3 length: 15 amino acids. The CDR3 region has the DNA TGCGCCAGCAGCTTCCTGGACGGGACTTCCTACGAGCAGTACTTC. Amino acids: CASSFLDGTSYEQYF.

The chain recombines TRBV18 with TRBJ1-5; the D is unclear. Trimming took 8 bases from V and 0 from J, leaving 8 bases between them. The length of the CDR3 is 13 residues. The germline CDR1 and CDR2 sequences are KGHSH and LQKENI. CDR3 residues: CASKRDSNQPQHF. CDR3 DNA: TGTGCCAGCAAACGGGATAGCAATCAGCCCCAGCATTTT.

The rearrangement links TRBV11-3 to TRBJ2-4; 7 positions agree with TRBD2. V was pared by 4 bases and J by 8 bases, with 5 bases of the junction left unmatched. Germline V gene sequence: CDR1 SGHNT, CDR2 YENEEA. The CDR3 totals 13 residues. DNA of the CDR3: TGTGCCAGCAGCTCCGAACGGGGGGACATTCAGTACTTC. This encodes CASSSERGDIQYF. Full variable domain (remainder filled in from reference TRBV11-3 and TRBJ2-4): EAGVVQSPRYKIIEKKQPVAFWCNPISGHNTLYWYLQNLGQGPELLIRYENEEAVDDSQLPKDRFSAERLKGVDSTLKIQPAELGDSAVYLCASSSERGDIQYFGAGTRLSVL.

The CDR3 sequence is CASRIDSSYEQYF. The CDR3 DNA is TGTGCCAGCAGGATCGACAGCTCCTACGAGCAGTACTTC. The chain joins TRBV28 to TRBJ2-7; TRBD1 might be the D (5 bases). Per germline, CDR1 MDHEN and CDR2 SYDVKM. The V end was cut by 6 bases, the J end by 0 bases, with 9 bases between. The CDR3 contains 13 residues.

This chain uses TRBV5-6 with TRBJ1-6; possibly TRBD1 for D (5 bases). The CDR3 runs 16 residues. Germline V lookup: CDR1 SGHDT, CDR2 YYEEEE. V was cut by 3 bases and J by 5 bases, with 15 bases left in between. The CDR3 loop is CASSSTSGWDNSPLHF. CDR3 nucleotide sequence: TGTGCCAGCAGCTCGACCTCAGGGTGGGATAATTCACCCCTCCACTTT. The full variable domain, with the rest looked up from reference TRBV5-6 and TRBJ1-6, is DAGVTQSPTHLIKTRGQQVTLRCSPKSGHDTVSWYQQALGQGPQFIFQYYEEEERQRGNFPDRFSGHQFPNYSSELNVNALLLGDSALYLCASSSTSGWDNSPLHFGNGTRLTVT.

The rearrangement links TRBV18 to TRBJ1-3, with TRBD1 as a possible D gene (5 bases). The V and J ends lost 0 bases and 0 bases respectively, with 12 bases between them. CDR1 KGHSH and CDR2 LQKENI come from the germline V gene. The CDR3 totals 17 residues. CDR3 sequence reads: CASSPPRTGHSGNTIYF. As DNA, the CDR3 is TGTGCCAGCTCACCACCTCGTACAGGTCACTCTGGAAACACCATATATTTT.

This clone was seen more than once but under ten times. The genes are TRBV27 and TRBJ1-2; possible D gene TRBD1, 6 bases. The CDR3 runs to 15 residues. The V gene's germline CDR1 is MNHEY and CDR2 SMNVEV (reference sequence). Deletions cut 3 bases from V and 8 bases from J, with 19 bases between. This chain's CDR3 is CASSFIRGGIGGYTF. CDR3 DNA: TGTGCCAGCAGTTTCATTAGGGGGGGCATTGGCGGCTACACCTTC.

This clone was detected a few times. The chain employs TRBV19 and TRBJ2-1; 9 bases fit TRBD2. Germline trimming cut 3 bases from V and 6 bases from J; bases unmatched to any gene: 0. The CDR3 totals 13 residues. Looked up from germline, CDR1 is LNHDA and CDR2 is SQIVND (reference sequence). CDR3 nucleotide sequence: TGTGCCAGTAGTATTAGCGGGGGCAATGAGCAGTTCTTC. Translating gives CASSISGGNEQFF.

The rearrangement links TRBV7-2 to TRBJ2-5; 13 bases agree with TRBD2. J was trimmed by 5 bases and V by 4 bases; bases with no gene match: 4. In germline, CDR1 is SGHTA, CDR2 FQGNSA. The CDR3 contains 15 residues. CDR3 coding DNA: TGTGCCAGCAGCTCCCTACTAGCGGGGGGGGAGACCCAGTACTTC. Protein product: CASSSLLAGGETQYF. Full variable domain (outside the CDR3, taken from reference TRBV7-2 and TRBJ2-5): GAGVSQSPSNKVTEKGKDVELRCDPISGHTALYWYRQSLGQGLEFLIYFQGNSAPDKSGLPSDRFSAERTGGSVSTLTIQRTQQEDSAVYLCASSSLLAGGETQYFGPGTRLLVL.

The V and J genes are TRBV15 and TRBJ2-7; TRBD1 matches 7 bases. This CDR3 has 15 amino acids. The V and J ends lost 5 bases and 8 bases, in that order; junction bases with no gene match: 15. CDR1 is LNHNV and CDR2 is YYDKDF in the germline V gene (reference sequence). The CDR3 sequence: CATSFPRRTGSKQYF. The CDR3 coding sequence is TGTGCCACCAGCTTCCCTAGAAGGACAGGCAGTAAGCAGTACTTC.

CDR3 bases: TGTGCCAGCAGCCTCGACCTTAGGGGTTACACCTTC. It is translated as CASSLDLRGYTF. The V call is TRBV5-4, the J call TRBJ1-2, with D perhaps matching TRBD1 (5 bases). This CDR3 has 12 residues. CDR1 SGHNT and CDR2 YYREEE come from the germline V gene (reference sequence). The V and J ends lost 4 bases and 11 bases respectively, with 15 bases between them.

V is TRBV5-4 and J is TRBJ2-1, with D possibly matching TRBD2 (5 bases). Germline V lookup: CDR1 SGHNT, CDR2 YYREEE (reference sequence). This CDR3 contains 18 residues. V was shortened by 3 bases and J by 2 bases, with 21 bases between the two germline ends. The CDR3 nucleotides are TGTGCCAGCAGCTCGGGGAGCAGCGGACGTGGGGCCTACAATGAGCAGTTCTTC. It yields the protein CASSSGSSGRGAYNEQFF.

The chain recombines TRBV6-5 with TRBJ1-3; no clear D gene. Trimming took 2 bases from V and 9 from J, leaving 5 bases between them. In germline, CDR1 is MNHEY, CDR2 SVGAGI. The CDR3 runs to 11 residues. In nucleotides, the CDR3 is TGTGCCAGCAGTTACGGCGGCACCATATATTTT. Residues: CASSYGGTIYF.

J is TRBJ1-1 and V is TRBV5-1; TRBD1 might be the D (5 bases). The CDR3 is 14 residues long. With 4 bases removed from V and 0 bases from J, the gap between germline ends came to 10 bases. CDR1 is SGHRS and CDR2 is YFSETQ in the germline V gene. The CDR3 sequence is CASSLRQLNTEAFF. As DNA, the CDR3 is TGCGCCAGCAGCCTCCGACAGCTGAACACTGAAGCTTTCTTT.

The V call is TRBV6-5, the J call TRBJ1-2, with D perhaps TRBD1 (5 bases). Trimming pared 6 bases from V and 4 bases from J, leaving 18 bases between. The CDR3 extends over 15 amino acids. In germline, CDR1 is MNHEY, CDR2 SVGAGI. The CDR3 loop reads CASRGTGAGSYGYTF. As DNA, the CDR3 is TGTGCCAGCAGGGGGACGGGCGCCGGGAGCTATGGCTACACCTTC.

The rearrangement links TRBV4-1 to TRBJ1-2, with TRBD1 as a possible D gene (6 bases). In germline, CDR1 is MGHRA, CDR2 YSYEKL. This CDR3 contains 14 residues. Deletions cut 5 bases from V and 2 bases from J, with 12 bases between. The CDR3 here is CASSGQFTNYGYTF. In DNA, the CDR3 is TGCGCCAGCAGCGGACAGTTCACCAACTATGGCTACACCTTC.

The rearrangement uses TRBV30 and TRBJ2-5; 13 positions match TRBD2. The J segment lost 7 bases and the V segment lost 5 bases, leaving 7 bases of the junction unmatched. Germline CDR1 is GTSNPN and CDR2 is SVGIG (reference sequence). This CDR3 has 14 amino acids. Written as DNA, the CDR3 is TGTGCCTGGGATCGGACTAGCGGGAGTAGGACCCAGTACTTC. This codes for CAWDRTSGSRTQYF.

The rearrangement uses TRBV7-2 and TRBJ2-7, with TRBD2 as a possible D gene (6 bases). This CDR3 region has 12 residues. In germline, CDR1 is SGHTA, CDR2 FQGNSA. The germline V and J ends were trimmed by 10 bases and 2 bases, with 12 bases remaining between them. CDR3 loop: CATGRGPYEQYF. For the CDR3, the DNA is TGTGCCACGGGGCGGGGACCCTACGAGCAGTACTTC.

The chain employs TRBV27 and TRBJ2-3; TRBD2 aligns across 10 bases. The trim removed 6 bases at V and 3 bases at J, leaving 6 bases unmatched. The germline V gene encodes CDR1 MNHEY and CDR2 SMNVEV (reference sequence). The CDR3 is made up of 15 amino acids. CDR3 sequence (DNA): TGTGCCAGCAGCCTAGCGGGAGCAAGGACAGATACGCAGTATTTT. Translation gives CASSLAGARTDTQYF.

Only one count was recorded for this clone. The chain uses TRBV9 and TRBJ1-2, with TRBD1 matching 10 bases. After removal of 5 bases from V and 5 bases from J, the junction contained 9 bases not matched to a gene. From germline, CDR1 is SGDLS and CDR2 YYNGEE. The CDR3 length is 15 residues. In DNA, the CDR3 is TGTGCCAGCAGTAACTCGGGACAGGGGAATTATGGCTACACCTTC. It codes for CASSNSGQGNYGYTF. Supplemented by reference TRBV9 and TRBJ1-2, the full variable domain reads DSGVTQTPKHLITATGQRVTLRCSPRSGDLSVYWYQQSLDQGLQFLIQYYNGEERAKGNILERFSAQQFPDLHSELNLSSLELGDSALYFCASSNSGQGNYGYTFGSGTRLTVV.

This sequence joins TRBV6-5 and TRBJ1-5; D might be TRBD1 (6 bases). The germline V gene encodes CDR1 MNHEY and CDR2 SVGAGI. Trimming took off 10 bases at V and 4 bases at J, with 17 bases between the two ends. The CDR3 runs to 14 residues. The CDR3 is CATKQEGGNQPQHF. The CDR3, as DNA: TGTGCCACCAAACAGGAGGGGGGGAATCAGCCCCAGCATTTT.